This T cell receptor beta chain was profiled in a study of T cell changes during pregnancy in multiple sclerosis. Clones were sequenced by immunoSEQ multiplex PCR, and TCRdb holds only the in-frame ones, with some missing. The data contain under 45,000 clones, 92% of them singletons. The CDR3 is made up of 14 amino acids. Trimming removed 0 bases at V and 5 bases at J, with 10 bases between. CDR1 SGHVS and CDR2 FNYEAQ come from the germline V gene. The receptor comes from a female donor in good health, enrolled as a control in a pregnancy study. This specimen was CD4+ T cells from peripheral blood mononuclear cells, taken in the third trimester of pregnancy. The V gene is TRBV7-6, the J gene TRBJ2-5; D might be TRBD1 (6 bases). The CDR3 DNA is TGTGCCAGCAGCTTAGCGGGGCAGGGGGAGACCCAGTACTTC. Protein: CASSLAGQGETQYF.